The 14 T cell receptor beta chains in this list originate from one sample, sequenced in a study of blood T cell repertoires in COVID-19. The protocol was immunoSEQ multiplex PCR, while the TCRdb copy is restricted to in-frame clones and leaves out a portion. The repertoire holds some 390,000 clones, with 80% to 90% as singletons. The sequenced material came from PBMCs or T cells enriched from blood (not recorded which). These receptors were collected from a man aged 30 to 39 who had recovered from COVID-19.

The rearrangement joins TRBV29-1 to TRBJ1-1, with 8 bases identical to TRBD1. The CDR3 covers 13 residues. J lost 1 base, V lost 8 bases, and 6 bases had no gene match. Looked up from germline, CDR1 is SQVTM and CDR2 is ANQGSEA. This CDR3 reads CSSSTGANTEAFF. Here the CDR3 DNA reads TGCAGCTCCTCGACAGGGGCGAACACTGAAGCTTTCTTT. Full variable domain (remainder filled in from reference TRBV29-1 and TRBJ1-1): SAVISQKPSRDICQRGTSLTIQCQVDSQVTMMFWYRQQPGQSLTLIATANQGSEATYESGFVIDKFPISRPNLTFSTLTVSNMSPEDSSIYLCSSSTGANTEAFFGQGTRLTVV.

The V gene is TRBV15, the J gene TRBJ2-1; D is perhaps TRBD1 (5 bases). Between the trimmed V and J ends, which lost 1 base and 7 bases, there was a span of 14 bases. This CDR3 is built from 15 residues. Germline CDR1 is LNHNV and CDR2 is YYDKDF (reference sequence). DNA of the CDR3: TGTGCCACCAGCAGAGGGGCAGGGATTGAAAATGAGCAGTTCTTC. Amino acids: CATSRGAGIENEQFF.

V and J are TRBV27 and TRBJ1-1, with D perhaps matching TRBD1 (5 bases). Trimming cost V 5 bases and J 4 bases, with 14 bases left between them. This CDR3 is 14 amino acids long. From germline, CDR1 is MNHEY and CDR2 SMNVEV (reference sequence). DNA for the CDR3: TGTGCCAGCAGTCGGACACTTCGCGGCACTGAAGCTTTCTTT. Protein: CASSRTLRGTEAFF.

This clone was counted ten times or more. V usage is TRBV5-1 and J usage is TRBJ2-3; 9 nucleotides line up with TRBD1. CDR3 length: 17 residues. The germline gives CDR1 SGHRS, CDR2 YFSETQ. Trimming took 2 bases from V and 1 from J; bases not matched to a gene: 8. CDR3 residues: CASSFFPGQGRTDTQYF. DNA of the CDR3: TGCGCCAGCAGCTTTTTTCCGGGACAGGGACGCACAGATACGCAGTATTTT.

This clone showed up just once. The V call is TRBV7-2, the J call TRBJ2-3; 8 nucleotides agree with TRBD2. The CDR3 runs 16 residues. J gave up 3 bases and V 2 bases, and 7 bases lay outside the gene matches. Looked up from germline, CDR1 is SGHTA and CDR2 is FQGNSA. CDR3 protein: CASSLTRGGRTDTQYF. The CDR3 bases are TGTGCCAGCAGCTTAACTCGGGGGGGGCGGACAGATACGCAGTATTTT.

This sequence joins TRBV7-9 and TRBJ2-7; TRBD2 matches at 7 bases. The CDR3 is made up of 17 amino acids. The V gene's germline CDR1 is SEHNR and CDR2 FQNEAQ (reference sequence). V lost 3 bases, J lost 7 bases, and 18 bases stayed unmatched. CDR3 residues: CASSFPGERDYPREQYF. The CDR3 nucleotides are TGTGCCAGCAGCTTTCCGGGGGAGCGGGATTACCCTAGGGAGCAGTACTTC. The full variable domain, with the rest looked up from reference TRBV7-9 and TRBJ2-7, is DTGVSQNPRHKITKRGQNVTFRCDPISEHNRLYWYRQTLGQGPEFLTYFQNEAQLEKSRLLSDRFSAERPKGSFSTLEIQRTEQGDSAMYLCASSFPGERDYPREQYFGPGTRLTVT.

As regards this clone: The junction departs from germline at one end; a sequencing error may be responsible. The rearrangement joins TRBV6-5 to TRBJ2-5, with TRBD2 matching over 8 bases. The CDR3 is 16 residues long. Germline V CDR1 and CDR2: MNHEY, SVGAGI. The CDR3 region has the DNA TGTGCCAGCAGCTACTTTAGCGGGAAACCCCAAGAGACCCAGTACTTC. Its protein is CASSYFSGKPQETQYF.

This clone was picked up a small number of times. This chain uses TRBV19 with TRBJ1-4; no reliable D call. The CDR3 spans 16 residues. Between the trimmed V and J ends, which lost 8 bases and 0 bases, there was a span of 16 bases. Germline V gene data show CDR1 as LNHDA and CDR2 as SQIVND (reference sequence). The CDR3 loop is CASGRGAMATNEKLFF. CDR3 coding DNA: TGTGCCAGTGGGCGGGGTGCCATGGCAACTAATGAAAAACTGTTTTTT. Supplemented by reference TRBV19 and TRBJ1-4, the full variable domain reads DGGITQSPKYLFRKEGQNVTLSCEQNLNHDAMYWYRQDPGQGLRLIYYSQIVNDFQKGDIAEGYSVSREKKESFPLTVTSAQKNPTAFYLCASGRGAMATNEKLFFGSGTQLSVL.

Concerning this clone: Additional DNA sequences in this sample encode the identical CDR3. The chain couples TRBV11-2 to TRBJ2-3, with D possibly TRBD1 on 5 matching bases. The CDR3 length is 14 residues. Germline V lookup: CDR1 SGHAT, CDR2 FQNNGV. V was pared by 5 bases and J by 1 base, with 10 bases between. The DNA of the CDR3 is TGTGCCAGCAGCCTAGTCAGGGGCACAGATACGCAGTATTTT. The encoded protein is CASSLVRGTDTQYF.

This chain uses TRBV18 with TRBJ2-7; 11 nucleotides line up with TRBD2. V lost 8 bases, J lost 1 base, and 4 bases stayed unmatched. Germline V gives CDR1 KGHSH, CDR2 LQKENI. The CDR3 runs to 14 residues. The DNA of the CDR3 is TGTGCCAGCACGACTAGCGGGATGTCCTACGAGCAGTACTTC. It translates to CASTTSGMSYEQYF.

With regard to this clone: Other DNA variants within this sample encode the same CDR3. This chain joins TRBV9 and TRBJ1-2, with 10 bases matching TRBD1. The germline CDR1 and CDR2 sequences are SGDLS and YYNGEE. This CDR3 spans 14 amino acids. V dropped 4 bases and J dropped 5; count of bases not matched to a gene: 5. The chain's CDR3 is CASSPGQGTYGYTF. CDR3 in DNA: TGTGCCAGCAGCCCGGGACAGGGGACTTATGGCTACACCTTC. Supplemented by reference TRBV9 and TRBJ1-2, the full variable domain reads DSGVTQTPKHLITATGQRVTLRCSPRSGDLSVYWYQQSLDQGLQFLIQYYNGEERAKGNILERFSAQQFPDLHSELNLSSLELGDSALYFCASSPGQGTYGYTFGSGTRLTVV.

This clone was detected only once. This same CDR3 is encoded by further DNA sequences in the sample. The chain is built from TRBV27 and TRBJ2-3, with 11 bases identical to TRBD1. There are 14 residues in the CDR3. Germline CDR1 MNHEY, CDR2 SMNVEV (reference sequence). J lost 4 bases, V lost 5 bases, and 2 bases had no gene match. The CDR3 DNA follows: TGTGCCAGCAGTACGGGACAGGGGGCAGATACGCAGTATTTT. Encoded protein: CASSTGQGADTQYF.

The V call is TRBV5-4, the J call TRBJ2-3; D possibly corresponds to TRBD2 (5 bases). Germline V gene data show CDR1 as SGHNT and CDR2 as YYREEE (reference sequence). This CDR3 has 15 residues. The V gene lost 2 bases and the J gene lost 0 bases, with 10 bases spanning the gap. The CDR3 DNA follows: TGTGCCAGCAGCTTAGCGGTGACTAGCACAGATACGCAGTATTTT. Translated, it gives CASSLAVTSTDTQYF.

CDR3 DNA sequence: TGCAGCGTTGAAGATGTCCAGGGAGGTCAGCCCCAGCATTTT. As protein: CSVEDVQGGQPQHF. This chain joins TRBV29-1 and TRBJ1-5; maybe TRBD1 (5 bases). This CDR3 comprises 14 residues. Germline assignment: CDR1 SQVTM and CDR2 ANQGSEA. Trimming shortened V by 0 bases and J by 6 bases, and 12 bases separated the two germline ends.